This is a list of T cell receptor beta chains from one sample in a study of control samples from healthy donors and cancer patients. The data were produced by immunoSEQ multiplex PCR, yet TCRdb's version contains in-frame clones alone and is incomplete. Among some 150,000 clones listed, 94% were seen once. The sequenced material came from blood. These receptors came from a man in his forties or fifties in good health. The CDR3 runs from the conserved cysteine through the conserved F or W. A D gene is named only where the DNA matches it firmly. For some rows the clone size is stated as once, few or many, or as a class when expanded; others skip it.

v_gene: TRBV14; d_gene: -; abundance: -; j_gene: TRBJ1-2; CDR3nt: TGTGCCAGCAGCCAAGACAGATATGGCTACACCTTC; CDR3aa: CASSQDRYGYTF
v_gene: TRBV27; d_gene: -; abundance: once; j_gene: TRBJ1-6; CDR3nt: TGTGCCAGCAGCCCGACATTTAGTAATTCACCCCTCCACTTT; CDR3aa: CASSPTFSNSPLHF
v_gene: TRBV27; d_gene: -; abundance: -; j_gene: TRBJ1-2; CDR3nt: TGTGCCAGCAGTTTTACCTGGGGGACCTATGGCTACACCTTC; CDR3aa: CASSFTWGTYGYTF
v_gene: TRBV10-2; d_gene: -; abundance: -; j_gene: TRBJ1-5; CDR3nt: TGCGCCAGCAGTGAGTCGGCAGGGACTCAGCCCCAGCATTTT; CDR3aa: CASSESAGTQPQHF
v_gene: TRBV5-1; d_gene: -; abundance: -; j_gene: TRBJ1-2; CDR3nt: TGCGCCAGCAGCTTGGAGTCTTGGTTGGGGTCGGGCGGTGGCTACACCTTC; CDR3aa: CASSLESWLGSGGGYTF
v_gene: TRBV19; d_gene: -; abundance: -; j_gene: TRBJ1-4; CDR3nt: TGTGCCAGTAGGGACGTGGATGAAAAACTGTTTTTT; CDR3aa: CASRDVDEKLFF
v_gene: TRBV28; d_gene: -; abundance: few; j_gene: TRBJ2-3; CDR3nt: TGTGCCAGCAGGCCAGGAAGCCCCGGGACGGAGTATTTT; CDR3aa: CASRPGSPGTEYF
v_gene: TRBV6-5; d_gene: TRBD1; abundance: -; j_gene: TRBJ1-6; CDR3nt: TGTGCCGCGCGGGACAGTCCTTATAATTCACCCCTCCACTTT; CDR3aa: CAARDSPYNSPLHF
v_gene: TRBV6-5; d_gene: -; abundance: -; j_gene: TRBJ1-2; CDR3nt: TGTGCCAGCAGTTGGGGTAGTAACTATGGCTACACCTTC; CDR3aa: CASSWGSNYGYTF
v_gene: TRBV7-2; d_gene: TRBD1; abundance: -; j_gene: TRBJ1-2; CDR3nt: TGTGCCAGTGCTGGACAGGGGGTTTTAGGCTACACCTTC; CDR3aa: CASAGQGVLGYTF
v_gene: TRBV2; d_gene: -; abundance: -; j_gene: TRBJ1-6; CDR3nt: TGTGCCAGCAGTGAACGAGTCTTGGGGTCACCCCTCCACTTT; CDR3aa: CASSERVLGSPLHF
v_gene: TRBV18; d_gene: -; abundance: -; j_gene: TRBJ1-2; CDR3nt: TGTGCCAGCTCACCATCAGGGTATGGCTACACCTTC; CDR3aa: CASSPSGYGYTF
v_gene: TRBV25-1; d_gene: -; abundance: -; j_gene: TRBJ1-4; CDR3nt: TGTGCCAGCAGTGAGCCGAATGAAAAACTGTTTTTT; CDR3aa: CASSEPNEKLFF
v_gene: TRBV7-9; d_gene: -; abundance: -; j_gene: TRBJ1-1; CDR3nt: TGTGCCAGCAGCCCAGCCGGCCGAAGGACTGAAGCTTTCTTT; CDR3aa: CASSPAGRRTEAFF
v_gene: TRBV25-1; d_gene: -; abundance: -; j_gene: TRBJ1-4; CDR3nt: TGTGCCAGCAGTGCTCGGGGGGACACAGAAAAACTGTTTTTT; CDR3aa: CASSARGDTEKLFF